The rows below give T cell receptor beta chains drawn from one sample of a study of control samples from healthy donors and cancer patients. Using immunoSEQ multiplex PCR, the repertoire was profiled, and TCRdb retains in-frame clones only, with some absent. This table holds about 190,000 clones, roughly nine tenths found once. Input material: blood. These receptors all come from a man aged 30 to 45 in good health. Each CDR3 is given with its conserved first and last residue. The D gene is left open where the match is weak. Size values are once, few and many counts, or a class for expanded clones, and some rows have none.

d_gene	v_gene	j_gene	abundance	CDR3aa	CDR3nt
TRBD1	TRBV7-3	TRBJ2-1	NA	CASSLLQGNRNEQFF	TGTGCCAGCAGCTTATTACAGGGGAATCGCAATGAGCAGTTCTTC
NA	TRBV6-1	TRBJ1-5	NA	CASSERGSGQPQHF	TGTGCCAGCAGTGAGCGAGGGTCTGGTCAGCCCCAGCATTTT
TRBD1	TRBV9	TRBJ1-6	NA	CASSGTGGGSPLHF	TGTGCCAGCAGCGGAACAGGGGGCGGTTCACCCCTCCACTTT
NA	TRBV6-5	TRBJ1-1	NA	CASSSRAQRGTEAFF	TGTGCCAGCAGTTCTCGGGCCCAGAGGGGAACTGAAGCTTTCTTT
TRBD1	TRBV2	TRBJ1-6	NA	CASSAGQGANSPLHF	TGTGCCAGCAGTGCGGGACAGGGGGCTAATTCACCCCTCCACTTT
NA	TRBV20-1	TRBJ1-1	NA	CIARLNTEAFF	TGCATTGCACGGCTGAACACTGAAGCTTTCTTT
NA	TRBV5-8	TRBJ1-5	NA	CASSSRDANSNQPQHF	TGTGCCAGCAGCTCCCGGGACGCCAATAGCAATCAGCCCCAGCATTTT
NA	TRBV3-1/TRBV3-2	TRBJ2-7	NA	CASSQDRGGAPSYEQYF	TGTGCCAGCAGCCAAGATAGGGGCGGGGCCCCCTCCTACGAGCAGTACTTC
NA	TRBV4-1	TRBJ1-6	NA	CASSQVWGLSYNSPLHF	TGCGCCAGCAGCCAAGTCTGGGGGCTCTCCTATAATTCACCCCTCCACTTT
NA	TRBV5-8	TRBJ1-1	NA	CASSLAVGPLGNTEAFF	TGTGCCAGCAGCTTGGCCGTGGGGCCGTTAGGGAACACTGAAGCTTTCTTT
NA	TRBV14	TRBJ2-7	NA	CASSQGGTGPLKQYF	TGTGCCAGCAGCCAGGGAGGGACAGGCCCTTTGAAGCAGTACTTC
NA	TRBV19	TRBJ2-1	NA	CASSERSRVNEQFF	TGTGCCAGTAGTGAACGATCCCGGGTCAATGAGCAGTTCTTC
NA	TRBV6-5	TRBJ1-5	NA	CASSYSPNQPQHF	TGTGCCAGCAGTTATAGTCCCAATCAGCCCCAGCATTTT
NA	TRBV27	TRBJ2-1	NA	CASSLSRSSYNEQFF	TGTGCCAGCAGTTTATCCAGGAGCTCCTACAATGAGCAGTTCTTC
TRBD1	TRBV18	TRBJ2-2	once	CASSPGQGGGELFF	TGTGCCAGCTCACCGGGACAGGGCGGCGGGGAGCTGTTTTTT
NA	TRBV5-1	TRBJ2-7	NA	CASSLVIYRNVYEQYF	TGCGCCAGCAGCTTGGTGATCTATAGAAACGTCTACGAGCAGTACTTC
NA	TRBV27	TRBJ2-7	NA	CASSLSRTAYEQYF	TGTGCCAGCAGTTTATCGCGCACAGCCTACGAGCAGTACTTC
NA	TRBV3-1/TRBV3-2	TRBJ1-3	NA	CASSLQSSGNTIYF	TGTGCCAGCAGCTTACAGAGCTCTGGAAACACCATATATTTT
NA	TRBV7-9	TRBJ1-2	NA	CASRQGGTAYGYTF	TGTGCCAGCAGGCAGGGAGGGACTGCTTATGGCTACACCTTC
TRBD1	TRBV18	TRBJ2-2	NA	CASSPGTVSTGELFF	TGTGCCAGCTCGCCCGGGACAGTCTCTACCGGGGAGCTGTTTTTT
NA	TRBV4-1	TRBJ2-1	NA	CASSQEKTSGNEQFF	TGCGCCAGCAGCCAAGAGAAGACTAGTGGAAATGAGCAGTTCTTC
NA	TRBV27	TRBJ2-7	NA	CASSFQSTSYEQYF	TGTGCCAGCAGTTTCCAATCGACTAGCTACGAGCAGTACTTC
TRBD2	TRBV3-1/TRBV3-2	TRBJ2-5	NA	CASSRDERGPSGGFQETQYF	TGTGCCAGCAGCCGCGACGAGAGGGGCCCTAGCGGGGGCTTCCAAGAGACCCAGTACTTC
TRBD2	TRBV7-9	TRBJ2-3	NA	CASSSSGGYTDTQYF	TGTGCCAGCAGCAGTAGCGGGGGGTACACAGATACGCAGTATTTT
NA	TRBV25-1	TRBJ2-1	NA	CASSGKDGWGSEQFF	TGTGCCAGCAGCGGGAAGGACGGCTGGGGATCAGAGCAGTTCTTC
NA	TRBV7-3	TRBJ1-1	NA	CASRSNRQLNTEAFF	TGTGCCAGCAGGTCAAACAGACAGCTGAACACTGAAGCTTTCTTT
NA	TRBV2	TRBJ1-2	NA	CASSEAAQGGSTGYTF	TGTGCCAGCAGTGAAGCCGCGCAAGGGGGGTCGACTGGCTACACCTTC